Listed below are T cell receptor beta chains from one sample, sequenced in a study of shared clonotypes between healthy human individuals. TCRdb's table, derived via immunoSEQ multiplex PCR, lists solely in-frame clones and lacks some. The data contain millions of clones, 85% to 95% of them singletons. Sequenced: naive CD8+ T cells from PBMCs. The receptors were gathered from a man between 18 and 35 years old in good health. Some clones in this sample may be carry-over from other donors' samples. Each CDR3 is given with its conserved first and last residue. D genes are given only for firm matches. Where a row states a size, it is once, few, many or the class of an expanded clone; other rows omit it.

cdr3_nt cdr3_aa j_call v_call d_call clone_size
TGCGCCAGCAGCCCCAATCTGGGACAGGGAGAGACCCAGTACTTC CASSPNLGQGETQYF TRBJ2-5 TRBV4-1 TRBD1 -
TGTGCCAGCAGCCCGTGGATGAGCTATGGCTACACCTTC CASSPWMSYGYTF TRBJ1-2 TRBV7-9 - -
TGTGCCAGCAGTTATCGGGGGACTCCCCTATACACCTTC CASSYRGTPLYTF TRBJ1-2 TRBV6-5 - -
TGCGCCAGCAGCCAAGTCCTGACAGAATACGAGCAGTACTTC CASSQVLTEYEQYF TRBJ2-7 TRBV4-1 - -
TGCGCCAGCAGCTTGGCCGGCGACCTCTACCAAGAGACCCAGTACTTC CASSLAGDLYQETQYF TRBJ2-5 TRBV5-1 - -
TGTGCCAGCCGACCCCGGACAGGGGCTTCTTTAGATCAGTTCTTC CASRPRTGASLDQFF TRBJ2-1 TRBV2 TRBD1 once
TGTGCCAGCGGTCGAGGTGAGCAGTTCTTC CASGRGEQFF TRBJ2-1 TRBV2 - -
TGTGCCAGCAGCTTAACCGGGAGGAATGAGCAGTTCTTC CASSLTGRNEQFF TRBJ2-1 TRBV11-2 TRBD2 -
TGTGCCAGTAGTGTCAGGGGTTTTGACGAGCAGTACTTC CASSVRGFDEQYF TRBJ2-7 TRBV19 - -
TGTGCCAGCATCCCCAGGCCAACACACACAGATACGCAGTATTTT CASIPRPTHTDTQYF TRBJ2-3 TRBV6-1 - -
TGCGCCAGCAGCCCGGGACTAGCGGGACTATCAGGCGAGCAGTACTTC CASSPGLAGLSGEQYF TRBJ2-7 TRBV5-1 TRBD2 -
TGTGCCAGCAGCGGCACACCCCGGGACTTTCCCTACGAGCAGTACTTC CASSGTPRDFPYEQYF TRBJ2-7 TRBV5-6 - -
TGCAGCGCCTCGTCGGGAGGGACCCAGTACTTC CSASSGGTQYF TRBJ2-5 TRBV29-1 TRBD2 -
TGTGCCAGCAGCTCGAAGTTAGCGGGCAATGAGCAGTTCTTC CASSSKLAGNEQFF TRBJ2-1 TRBV27 TRBD2 -
TGCGCCAGCAGCCCCGGGACAGGGTATGGCTACACCTTC CASSPGTGYGYTF TRBJ1-2 TRBV5-1 TRBD1 -
TGTGCCAGCAGCCAGCCCAAAGAGACCCAGTACTTC CASSQPKETQYF TRBJ2-5 TRBV7-9 - -
TGTGCCAGCAGCTCCCAGGGGCACGACGGGCCATCCTACGAGCAGTACTTC CASSSQGHDGPSYEQYF TRBJ2-7 TRBV7-6 - -
TGTGCCAGCAGCCAAACACCAGGGAACACTGAAGCTTTCTTT CASSQTPGNTEAFF TRBJ1-1 TRBV9 - few
TGTGCCACCAGCAGGGCCCCTGGACAGGGCGGTCCAGATACGCAGTATTTT CATSRAPGQGGPDTQYF TRBJ2-3 TRBV15 TRBD1 -
TGTGCCAGCAGCGTAGGAGGGGGCGGGGGCACTGAAGCTTTCTTT CASSVGGGGGTEAFF TRBJ1-1 TRBV9 TRBD1 -
TGTGCCAGCAGTGCAAAAGGACAGTTGCAAGAGACCCAGTACTTC CASSAKGQLQETQYF TRBJ2-5 TRBV28 - -
TGTGCCAGCAGTCCCTACTGGGAGTCGTCCTACGAGCAGTACTTC CASSPYWESSYEQYF TRBJ2-7 TRBV27 - -
TGTGCCAGCAGTTACTCTAGGGTAGCGGGAGACTACGAGCAGTACTTC CASSYSRVAGDYEQYF TRBJ2-7 TRBV6-5 TRBD2 -
TGTGCCAGCAGCCACCCGGAGAACACTGAAGCTTTCTTT CASSHPENTEAFF TRBJ1-1 TRBV2 - -
TGTGCCAGCAGCACCCGACAGAGGGGACAAGAGACCCAGTACTTC CASSTRQRGQETQYF TRBJ2-5 TRBV7-2 - -
TGCGCCAGCAGCCAAAAACAGGGGGCCACTGAAGCTTTCTTT CASSQKQGATEAFF TRBJ1-1 TRBV4-1 TRBD1 -
TGCGCCAGCAGCCAAGATGGCCAGTGGAATGAGCAGTTCTTC CASSQDGQWNEQFF TRBJ2-1 TRBV4-1 - -
TGTGCCAGCAGCCAGACAGGGGGTTGGGAGCAGTACTTC CASSQTGGWEQYF TRBJ2-7 TRBV5-4 TRBD1 -
TGTGCCAGCAGTTTCCGACAGGTGCTCGGCACTGAAGCTTTCTTT CASSFRQVLGTEAFF TRBJ1-1 TRBV27 - -
TGTGCCAGTAGTACAATCGGACTAGCGGGATCGTCGGAGACCCAGTACTTC CASSTIGLAGSSETQYF TRBJ2-5 TRBV19 TRBD2 -
TGTGCCAGCAGCCAGGACAGAGGGGAGACCCAGTACTTC CASSQDRGETQYF TRBJ2-5 TRBV7-9 - -
TGTGCCATCAGTGACTCCGGACTAGCGGGAGGGCAAAAGTACTTC CAISDSGLAGGQKYF TRBJ2-5 TRBV10-3 TRBD2 -
TGTGCCAGCACCGATTTTGAGACAGAAAAACTGTTTTTT CASTDFETEKLFF TRBJ1-4 TRBV6-6 - -
TGCGCCAGCAGCCCGCTGGGCGACAATGAGCAGTTCTTC CASSPLGDNEQFF TRBJ2-1 TRBV4-1 - -
TGCAGCGTTCGACCTTACCGGGAGAAAGGCACAGATACGCAGTATTTT CSVRPYREKGTDTQYF TRBJ2-3 TRBV29-1 - once
TGTGCCAGCACCCCTCGGACTAGCGGGAGGGATGAGCAGTTCTTC CASTPRTSGRDEQFF TRBJ2-1 TRBV27 TRBD2 -
TGTGCCTGGAGTGGAAACCGGGGATTCTACGAGCAGTACTTC CAWSGNRGFYEQYF TRBJ2-7 TRBV30 - once
TGTGCCATCAGTGGGTCCTCCTTTGGGACAGGGATCTCTGGGGCCAACGTCCTGACTTTC CAISGSSFGTGISGANVLTF TRBJ2-6 TRBV10-3 TRBD1 -
TGTGCCAGCAGCCCGGGACAGGGGGGAACTGAAGCTTTCTTT CASSPGQGGTEAFF TRBJ1-1 TRBV6-6 TRBD1 once
TGCGCCAGCAGCCAAGGACCTGAGCAGTACTTC CASSQGPEQYF TRBJ2-7 TRBV4-1 - -
TGTGCCAGCAGAGTTGACCTAAGCTCTGGAAACACCATATATTTT CASRVDLSSGNTIYF TRBJ1-3 TRBV28 - -
TGTGCCAGCAGCCCCGGACAGATAAATCAGCCCCAGCATTTT CASSPGQINQPQHF TRBJ1-5 TRBV7-9 - few
TGTGCCAGCGCCCTAGGACAGGGTGACACCGGGGAGCTGTTTTTT CASALGQGDTGELFF TRBJ2-2 TRBV28 TRBD1 -
TGTGCCAGCAGTGTAGGATACGAGCAGTACTTC CASSVGYEQYF TRBJ2-7 TRBV25-1 - -
TGTGCCAGTAGTATGGGGGGACGCATCGATCAGCTAGGGAAACTGTTTTTT CASSMGGRIDQLGKLFF TRBJ1-4 TRBV19 - -
TGTGCCAGCAGTCCCCTCAGGGGGGAGGGCAATCAGCCCCAGCATTTT CASSPLRGEGNQPQHF TRBJ1-5 TRBV27 TRBD1 -
TGCGCCAGCAGCTTGGCCGGGACTCCTCTTAATGAGCAGTTCTTC CASSLAGTPLNEQFF TRBJ2-1 TRBV5-1 - -
TGTGCCAGCAGTGGCACCGGGTTCTACGAGCAGTACTTC CASSGTGFYEQYF TRBJ2-7 TRBV27 - -
TGTGCCAGCAGCTTAACCCCGGTGGAGGGGCCAACTAATGAAAAACTGTTTTTT CASSLTPVEGPTNEKLFF TRBJ1-4 TRBV7-9 - -
TGTGCCAGCAGCTTCCCCACCGGGGAGCTGTTTTTT CASSFPTGELFF TRBJ2-2 TRBV7-9 - -
TGTGCCAGCAGCCAAGGGGCAGGGGTCACTGAAGCTTTCTTT CASSQGAGVTEAFF TRBJ1-1 TRBV14 - -
TGTGCCAGCAGCGACGGGGGGGCATATGGCTACACCTTC CASSDGGAYGYTF TRBJ1-2 TRBV6-5 - -
TGCGCCAGCAGTGACGGTCAAAGCGGGAGGCCCTCCTACAATGAGCAGTTCTTC CASSDGQSGRPSYNEQFF TRBJ2-1 TRBV10-2 TRBD2 -
TGTGCCAGCAGTACAGGGGAGTTTAACACTGAAGCTTTCTTT CASSTGEFNTEAFF TRBJ1-1 TRBV6-5 TRBD1 -
TGTGCCAGCAGCGCCACCGGGACAGGGGACGGCTACACCTTC CASSATGTGDGYTF TRBJ1-2 TRBV7-9 TRBD1 -
TGTGCCAGCAGCGTAGTTGGGGGTCCTTACAATGAGCAGTTCTTC CASSVVGGPYNEQFF TRBJ2-1 TRBV9 - -
TGCAGCGTTGTAGGTGTGGACAGGGTACAGGTGGATACGCAGTATTTT CSVVGVDRVQVDTQYF TRBJ2-3 TRBV29-1 TRBD1 -
TGCAGCGTAGGACAGGCCGAACCTCGGGAAAAACTGTTTTTT CSVGQAEPREKLFF TRBJ1-4 TRBV29-1 TRBD1 -
TGTGCCAGCAGTTACTCGAGCGGACAGAGATCCTACGAGCAGTACTTC CASSYSSGQRSYEQYF TRBJ2-7 TRBV6-5 - -
TGTGCCAGCAGTTACTCTCCTCACGAGCAGTTCTTC CASSYSPHEQFF TRBJ2-1 TRBV6-5 - -